Presented here are 22 T cell receptor beta chains from one specimen sequenced in a study of blood T cell repertoires in COVID-19. Here immunoSEQ multiplex PCR was the method, and the copy in TCRdb shows in-frame clones only, minus some. The sample includes 150,000 to 200,000 clones, nearly 90% of them seen just once. Sequencing was done on a sample of peripheral blood. These receptors were taken from a man aged 60 to 69 with active or convalescent COVID-19.

The V call is TRBV7-9, the J call TRBJ1-6, with D unresolved. CDR1 SEHNR and CDR2 FQNEAQ come from the germline V gene (reference sequence). Trimming stripped 3 bases from V and 5 bases from J, with 5 bases between. The CDR3 sequence is 13 residues long. DNA of the CDR3: TGTGCCAGCAGCTTGGGCCATAATTCACCCCTCCACTTT. This translates into CASSLGHNSPLHF.

The CDR3 loop is CASSPTRDSPQYF. The CDR3 coding sequence is TGTGCCAGCAGCCCCACCCGGGACTCACCACAGTACTTC. The chain uses TRBV28 and TRBJ2-7, with D perhaps TRBD2 (6 bases). CDR3 length: 13 residues. Trimming cost V 6 bases and J 10 bases, with 19 bases left between them. Germline V gene sequence: CDR1 MDHEN, CDR2 SYDVKM.

The gene calls are TRBV19 and TRBJ1-2; TRBD1 aligns across 12 bases. Trimming removed 4 bases from V and 2 bases from J; junction bases left unmatched: 5. The germline V gene encodes CDR1 LNHDA and CDR2 SQIVND (reference sequence). CDR3 length: 16 amino acids. The CDR3 protein is CASSTGQGARNYGYTF. The CDR3, as DNA: TGTGCCAGTAGTACGGGACAGGGGGCGCGAAACTATGGCTACACCTTC.

The chain combines TRBV18 with TRBJ2-5, with 9 nucleotides matching TRBD1. This CDR3 comprises 14 residues. CDR1 KGHSH and CDR2 LQKENI come from the germline V gene. With 4 bases clipped from V and 2 bases from J, the junction kept 2 bases outside the gene matches. CDR3 in amino acids: CASSRDRGQETQYF. CDR3 DNA sequence: TGTGCCAGCTCACGAGACAGGGGGCAAGAGACCCAGTACTTC.

The gene calls are TRBV5-1 and TRBJ2-7, with TRBD1 matching over 8 bases. CDR1 and CDR2 (germline): SGHRS, YFSETQ. V trimming: 4 bases; J trimming: 5 bases; junction bases outside the gene matches: 11. The CDR3 covers 15 residues. CDR3: CASSPDRAPGNEQYF. The DNA of the CDR3 is TGCGCCAGCAGCCCGGACAGGGCCCCGGGGAACGAGCAGTACTTC. Looking up the rest from reference TRBV5-1 and TRBJ2-7 gives the full variable domain: KAGVTQTPRYLIKTRGQQVTLSCSPISGHRSVSWYQQTPGQGLQFLFEYFSETQRNKGNFPGRFSGRQFSNSRSEMNVSTLELGDSALYLCASSPDRAPGNEQYFGPGTRLTVT.

V gene TRBV7-6 combines with J gene TRBJ2-7, with 7 bases fitting TRBD1. Germline values: CDR1 SGHVS, CDR2 FNYEAQ. V shed 5 bases and J 6 bases; nucleotides not matched to a gene: 7. The CDR3 loop spans 13 amino acids. The CDR3 loop is CASSARDSGEQYF. The CDR3 DNA sequence: TGTGCCAGCAGCGCCCGGGACAGCGGCGAGCAGTACTTC.

The chain has TRBV3-1 (or the pseudogene TRBV3-2) and TRBJ2-5; TRBD2 might be the D (6 bases). Trimming pared 3 bases from V and 2 bases from J, leaving 16 bases between. Germline CDR1 is LGHDT and CDR2 is YNNKEL (reference sequence). The CDR3 is 16 residues long. Here the CDR3 reads CASSQKGRGSQETQYF. The DNA of the CDR3 is TGTGCCAGCAGCCAGAAGGGCCGGGGGTCGCAAGAGACCCAGTACTTC.

This chain connects TRBV2 to TRBJ1-3, with a weak D call TRBD1 (5 bases). Trimming cost V 6 bases and J 5 bases, with 11 bases left between them. The CDR3 consists of 13 residues. Germline V gene lookup returns CDR1 SNHLY and CDR2 FYNNEI. CDR3 residues: CASSSGLRNTIYF. As DNA, the CDR3 is TGTGCCAGCAGCTCAGGGTTACGAAACACCATATATTTT.

The chain carries TRBV9 and TRBJ1-2; maybe TRBD1 (5 bases). V was cut by 4 bases and J by 5 bases, with 18 bases left in between. The CDR3 runs to 15 residues. Germline V lookup: CDR1 SGDLS, CDR2 YYNGEE. This CDR3 is CASSPMTEAEYGYTF. CDR3 nucleotide sequence: TGTGCCAGCAGCCCAATGACAGAGGCAGAATATGGCTACACCTTC.

The V and J genes are TRBV6-5 and TRBJ1-3, with D uncertain. V lost 8 bases, J lost 0 bases, and 11 bases lay in between. The CDR3 consists of 14 residues. CDR1 and CDR2 (germline): MNHEY, SVGAGI. This chain's CDR3 is CASRKQVSGNTIYF. The CDR3 DNA reads as TGTGCCAGCCGGAAGCAGGTCTCTGGAAACACCATATATTTT.

This clone was counted a single time. CDR3 nucleotides: TGTGCCAGCACCCCCCTTGGACAGTATGACACTGAAGCTTTCTTT. Translated: CASTPLGQYDTEAFF. This chain links TRBV27 with TRBJ1-1, with D maybe TRBD1 (6 bases). Per germline, CDR1 MNHEY and CDR2 SMNVEV (reference sequence). The V and J ends lost 7 bases and 3 bases respectively, with 18 bases between them. CDR3 length: 15 residues.

This rearrangement joins TRBV19 to TRBJ2-3; D is possibly TRBD1 (5 bases). Germline-derived CDR1 and CDR2 are LNHDA and SQIVND (reference sequence). The CDR3 loop spans 12 amino acids. Trimming shortened V by 10 bases and J by 5 bases, and 13 bases separated the two germline ends. In nucleotides, the CDR3 is TGTGCCACTGCGTCTCAGGGAGATACGCAGTATTTT. Residues: CATASQGDTQYF.

The chain has TRBV30 and TRBJ1-1; 8 bases fit TRBD1. The CDR3 extends over 13 amino acids. The germline gives CDR1 GTSNPN, CDR2 SVGIG (reference sequence). V was clipped by 3 bases and J by 3 bases; unmatched bases: 3. The CDR3 region has the DNA TGTGCCTGGAGGGACAGGGTGTACACTGAAGCTTTCTTT. The encoded protein is CAWRDRVYTEAFF. The variable domain in full, completed from reference TRBV30 and TRBJ1-1, reads SQTIHQWPATLVQPVGSPLSLECTVEGTSNPNLYWYRQAAGRGLQLLFYSVGIGQISSEVPQNLSASRPQDRQFILSSKKLLLSDSGFYLCAWRDRVYTEAFFGQGTRLTVV.

The chain is built from TRBV7-9 and TRBJ1-1, with no clear D. V was cut by 1 base and J by 3 bases, with 6 bases left in between. CDR1 is SEHNR and CDR2 is FQNEAQ in the germline V gene (reference sequence). The CDR3 extends over 13 amino acids. The CDR3 loop is CASSLGAYTEAFF. The DNA for the CDR3 is TGTGCCAGCAGCTTAGGAGCCTACACTGAAGCTTTCTTT.

This rearrangement joins TRBV9 to TRBJ2-3; 8 nucleotides match TRBD1. Trimming at V came to 3 bases and at J to 4 bases, leaving 10 bases not matched to a gene. The length of the CDR3 is 16 residues. Germline loops: CDR1 SGDLS, CDR2 YYNGEE. The CDR3 sequence: CASSARQGLMADTQYF. For the CDR3, the DNA is TGTGCCAGCAGCGCCCGACAGGGGCTGATGGCAGATACGCAGTATTTT.

The V gene is TRBV4-1, the J gene TRBJ1-4; weak D call: TRBD1 (6 bases). The V end was cut by 2 bases, the J end by 8 bases, with 18 bases between. CDR1 MGHRA and CDR2 YSYEKL come from the germline V gene. The CDR3 totals 16 residues. The CDR3 reads CASSQLTGWEEEKLFF. CDR3 DNA: TGCGCCAGCAGCCAACTTACAGGGTGGGAAGAAGAAAAACTGTTTTTT.

V gene TRBV5-3 combines with J gene TRBJ2-7; possibly TRBD2 for D (6 bases). TRBV5-3 falls under the ORF class, with uncertain function. CDR3 length: 16 amino acids. V was clipped by 1 base and J by 1 base, with 15 bases between them. In nucleotides, the CDR3 is TGTGCCAGAAGCTTGATGGTGGGGGGTCGTTCCTACGAGCAGTACTTC. Translating it yields CARSLMVGGRSYEQYF.

J is TRBJ1-3 and V is TRBV7-9; 7 nucleotides match TRBD1. The CDR3 is 14 amino acids. The V and J ends lost 6 bases and 3 bases, in that order; junction bases with no gene match: 5. The germline gives CDR1 SEHNR, CDR2 FQNEAQ (reference sequence). The CDR3 DNA is TGTGCCAGCAGGACCAGGGGGGTTGGAAACACCATATATTTT. Its protein product is CASRTRGVGNTIYF.

This clone showed up just a few times. This sequence joins TRBV5-4 and TRBJ1-1; 8 positions agree with TRBD1. This CDR3 region has 14 residues. The germline V gene encodes CDR1 SGHNT and CDR2 YYREEE (reference sequence). The V gene end was trimmed by 4 bases and the J gene end by 6 bases; junction bases not matched to a gene: 8. CDR3 sequence reads: CASSPDREGAEAFF. The DNA for the CDR3 is TGTGCCAGCAGCCCGGACAGGGAGGGCGCTGAAGCTTTCTTT.

This sequence joins TRBV28 and TRBJ2-2; D might be TRBD2 (6 bases). V was shortened by 7 bases and J by 4 bases, with 16 bases between the two germline ends. Looked up from germline, CDR1 is MDHEN and CDR2 is SYDVKM. The CDR3 consists of 15 residues. CDR3 bases: TGTGCCAGCATACCCTCGGGACTCACCACCGGGGAGCTGTTTTTT. It codes for CASIPSGLTTGELFF. Complete variable domain (other parts from reference TRBV28 and TRBJ2-2): DVKVTQSSRYLVKRTGEKVFLECVQDMDHENMFWYRQDPGLGLRLIYFSYDVKMKEKGDIPEGYSVSREKKERFSLILESASTNQTSMYLCASIPSGLTTGELFFGEGSRLTVL.

The chain links TRBV6-5 to TRBJ2-7; D may be TRBD1 (6 bases). Germline CDR1 and CDR2: MNHEY and SVGAGI. Trimming took 6 bases from V and 5 from J, leaving 17 bases between them. The CDR3 runs to 14 residues. CDR3 protein: CASSPGTLFNEQYF. The CDR3 region has the DNA TGTGCCAGCAGCCCCGGGACACTATTTAACGAGCAGTACTTC.

The chain is built from TRBV3-1 (or the pseudogene TRBV3-2) and TRBJ1-5; tentatively, D is TRBD1 (6 bases). V gave up 1 base and J gave up 0 bases, with 13 bases separating them. The CDR3 covers 17 residues. Germline assignment: CDR1 LGHDT and CDR2 YNNKEL (reference sequence). CDR3 DNA: TGTGCCAGCAGCCAAGGAGGGGGTTTAGATAGCAATCAGCCCCAGCATTTT. It translates to CASSQGGGLDSNQPQHF.